This record looks at one T cell receptor (beta chain) sequence and its context. The antigen remains unidentified. Through a sample-barcoded 5' primer and a J-beta primer mix, a second PCR was run for roughly 6 to 11 cycles. A template-switch adaptor with 12 random nucleotides tagged each cDNA molecule. TCRdb passed the 5' RACE reads through MiXCR, listing each CDR3 protein once. The sample comprises over 1,200,000 distinct CDR3 sequences, roughly 64% of which are singletons, and about 6.3% rests with the top ten. The data stem from a study of blood T cells in healthy people across ages. Study outcomes and limitations: A conclusive naive versus antigen-experienced comparison was prevented by the unsorted PBMCs.

Losses at the gene ends were 4 bases for V and 3 bases for J; bases not matched to a gene: 6. This CDR3 region has 16 residues. Germline loops: CDR1 SGHTA, CDR2 FQGNSA. Donor samples were obtained from healthy Caucasian individuals from Russia, aged about 6 to 100. This clonotype originated in a man younger than 35 in good health. The chain uses TRBV7-2 and TRBJ2-3; 11 bases line up with TRBD2. Sequencing was done on a sample of blood. This chain's CDR3 is CASSSTSGAKTDTQYF. The CDR3 nucleotides are TGTGCCAGCAGCTCGACTAGCGGGGCGAAAACAGATACGCAGTATTTT.